These 29 T cell receptor beta chains came from one sample sequenced in a study of cytomegalovirus exposure and HLA in healthy donors. Primers for the PCR totalled 60 Vbeta and 13 Jbeta. TCRdb's table, derived via immunoSEQ multiplex PCR, lists solely in-frame clones and lacks some. In the table there are just over 150,000 clones, almost 80% of which are singletons. Sample: PBMCs. These receptors were obtained from a woman in her forties or fifties in good health and CMV-seropositive.

V is TRBV7-2 and J is TRBJ2-1; a possible D gene is TRBD2 (7 bases). CDR3 length equals 13 residues. Germline CDR1 SGHTA, CDR2 FQGNSA. V was trimmed by 3 bases and J by 9 bases, leaving 12 bases between them. CDR3: CASSLWEGGEQFF. In nucleotides, the CDR3 is TGTGCCAGCAGCTTGTGGGAGGGGGGTGAGCAGTTCTTC.

The V gene is TRBV6-6, the J gene TRBJ1-5, with D possibly matching TRBD1 (5 bases). The CDR3 sequence is 16 residues long. V dropped 0 bases and J dropped 5 bases, with 14 bases sitting between them. Per germline, CDR1 MNHNY and CDR2 SVGAGI (reference sequence). The CDR3: CASSYSGGRGDQPQHF. The CDR3 DNA is TGTGCCAGCAGTTACTCGGGGGGAAGAGGGGATCAGCCCCAGCATTTT.

The chain employs TRBV5-1 and TRBJ2-2; a weak D match, TRBD2 (6 bases). The CDR3 is made up of 14 amino acids. V lost 7 bases, J lost 6 bases, and 16 bases lay in between. Germline CDR1 SGHRS, CDR2 YFSETQ. CDR3 sequence reads: CASGGTPSSGELFF. The CDR3 nucleotides read TGCGCCAGCGGAGGGACCCCAAGTTCCGGGGAGCTGTTTTTT.

The chain employs TRBV2 and TRBJ1-5; D remains ambiguous. Germline values: CDR1 SNHLY, CDR2 FYNNEI. Trimming shortened V by 7 bases and J by 6 bases, and 16 bases separated the two germline ends. CDR3 size: 14 residues. CDR3 in amino acids: CASTAAPSGQPQHF. The CDR3 DNA follows: TGTGCCAGCACAGCAGCGCCCAGCGGTCAGCCCCAGCATTTT. The variable domain in full, completed from reference TRBV2 and TRBJ1-5, reads EPEVTQTPSHQVTQMGQEVILRCVPISNHLYFYWYRQILGQKVEFLVSFYNNEISEKSEIFDDQFSVERPDGSNFTLKIRSTKLEDSAMYFCASTAAPSGQPQHFGDGTRLSIL.

This clone was seen just once. This sequence joins TRBV4-3 and TRBJ1-4, with 7 bases identical to TRBD1. The V gene's germline CDR1 is LGHNA and CDR2 YSLEER. J lost 8 bases, V lost 0 bases, and 6 bases had no gene match. This CDR3 region has 15 residues. CDR3 in DNA: TGCGCCAGCAGCCAAGATCATCGACAGGGCGAAAAACTGTTTTTT. Translated: CASSQDHRQGEKLFF.

In DNA form, the CDR3 reads TGCGCCCCCACGAGAAACACTGAAGCTTTCTTT. It is translated as CAPTRNTEAFF. This rearrangement joins TRBV10-1 to TRBJ1-1; D is ambiguous. Germline values: CDR1 WNHNN, CDR2 SYGVQD (reference sequence). The CDR3 is made up of 11 amino acids. Trimming shortened V by 11 bases and J by 2 bases, and 9 bases separated the two germline ends.

The rearrangement joins TRBV19 to TRBJ2-6; unclear D gene. In germline, CDR1 is LNHDA, CDR2 SQIVND (reference sequence). CDR3 size: 13 residues. The V and J ends lost 5 bases and 12 bases respectively, with 14 bases between them. CDR3 in amino acids: CASSLPSWPVLTF. CDR3 nucleotides: TGTGCCAGTAGTCTCCCTTCTTGGCCCGTCCTGACTTTC.

The V and J genes are TRBV28 and TRBJ1-2, with 9 nucleotides matching TRBD1. With 3 bases clipped from V and 12 bases from J, the junction kept 5 bases outside the gene matches. The length of the CDR3 is 12 residues. Per germline, CDR1 MDHEN and CDR2 SYDVKM. This CDR3 is CASSLSGTGNTF. The CDR3 nucleotides are TGTGCCAGCAGTTTGTCCGGGACAGGGAACACCTTC.

This chain joins TRBV5-5 and TRBJ1-4; unclear D gene. Trimming pared 0 bases from V and 5 bases from J, leaving 5 bases between. This CDR3 region has 13 residues. CDR1 and CDR2 from the germline V gene are SGHKS and YYEKEE (reference sequence). The CDR3 region has the DNA TGTGCCAGCAGCTTGGGTCCGAATGAAAAACTGTTTTTT. Amino acids: CASSLGPNEKLFF.

The chain uses TRBV27 and TRBJ1-5, with D perhaps matching TRBD1 (5 bases). There are 14 residues in the CDR3. Trimming shortened V by 5 bases and J by 7 bases, and 15 bases separated the two germline ends. Germline V gene lookup returns CDR1 MNHEY and CDR2 SMNVEV (reference sequence). For the CDR3, the DNA is TGTGCCAGCAGTCCGGAGACAGTATCACAGCCCCAGCATTTT. Its protein product is CASSPETVSQPQHF.

The chain uses TRBV7-8 and TRBJ1-5; TRBD1 aligns across 7 bases. Trimming took 1 base from V and 6 from J; bases not matched to a gene: 9. This CDR3 contains 16 residues. CDR1 is SGHVS, CDR2 FQNEAQ, per germline. The CDR3 protein is CASSLVGRQGRQPQHF. CDR3 in DNA: TGTGCCAGCAGCTTAGTGGGGAGACAGGGCCGTCAGCCCCAGCATTTT.

This chain connects TRBV2 to TRBJ2-3; D is ambiguous. The V gene lost 7 bases and the J gene lost 11 bases, with 10 bases spanning the gap. The CDR3 totals 10 residues. The germline CDR1 and CDR2 sequences are SNHLY and FYNNEI. CDR3 nucleotides: TGTGCCAGCAACGGCCTAGAGCAGTATTTT. Encoded protein: CASNGLEQYF.

The V and J genes are TRBV9 and TRBJ1-2, with D unclear. The germline V and J ends were trimmed by 3 bases and 3 bases, with 9 bases remaining between them. Per germline, CDR1 SGDLS and CDR2 YYNGEE. The length of the CDR3 is 13 residues. The CDR3 DNA reads TGTGCCAGCAGCGACGGCGGAGACTATGGCTACACCTTC. This codes for CASSDGGDYGYTF.

The V gene is TRBV13, the J gene TRBJ2-1; a possible D gene is TRBD2 (5 bases). The CDR3 is 15 amino acids. With 4 bases removed from V and 5 bases from J, the gap between germline ends came to 15 bases. Per germline, CDR1 PRHDT and CDR2 FYEKMQ (reference sequence). DNA of the CDR3: TGTGCCAGCAGCTCCTTGGCCGGGCGGGACAATGAGCAGTTCTTC. As protein: CASSSLAGRDNEQFF.

The V call is TRBV28, the J call TRBJ1-5; D possibly corresponds to TRBD1 (5 bases). V was cut by 2 bases and J by 5 bases, with 13 bases left in between. Germline loops: CDR1 MDHEN, CDR2 SYDVKM. The length of the CDR3 is 15 residues. The DNA of the CDR3 is TGTGCCAGCAGTTTACTAGGGGTTTTAGATCAGCCCCAGCATTTT. It is translated as CASSLLGVLDQPQHF.

This clone came up a few times. The genes are TRBV9 and TRBJ1-4, with D possibly TRBD1 on 6 matching bases. This CDR3 contains 15 residues. Trimming shortened V by 0 bases and J by 7 bases, and 13 bases separated the two germline ends. CDR1 is SGDLS and CDR2 is YYNGEE in the germline V gene. The CDR3 region has the DNA TGTGCCAGCAGCGTAGCTGAGGGAGGGGGTGAAAAACTGTTTTTT. Protein product: CASSVAEGGGEKLFF.

The CDR3 region is CASSPSTGNNYGYTF. DNA of the CDR3: TGTGCCAGTAGTCCCAGCACAGGTAACAACTATGGCTACACCTTC. The chain links TRBV19 to TRBJ1-2; TRBD1 is a possible D gene (5 bases). Germline CDR1 LNHDA, CDR2 SQIVND (reference sequence). V lost 5 bases and J lost 2, with 15 bases in between. This CDR3 contains 15 residues.

Only a few counts were recorded for this clone. This chain connects TRBV27 to TRBJ2-1; 10 bases fit TRBD2. V lost 6 bases to trimming and J lost 7 bases; unmatched junction nucleotides: 12. CDR3 length: 16 amino acids. Germline loops: CDR1 MNHEY, CDR2 SMNVEV (reference sequence). CDR3 sequence: CASSTGAGGPGNEQFF. The CDR3 DNA reads as TGTGCCAGCAGCACGGGAGCGGGAGGGCCGGGGAATGAGCAGTTCTTC.

This chain uses TRBV12-2 with TRBJ2-1; the table assigns TRBD1, which was not confirmed against the DNA. TRBV12-2 is reported as a pseudogene. This CDR3 is built from 15 residues. The CDR3 is CASRVSSQGFNEQFF. CDR3 coding DNA: TGTGCAAGTCGCGTGTCGTCACAGGGTTTCAATGAGCAGTTCTTC.

The V gene is TRBV9, the J gene TRBJ2-1; D not certain. This CDR3 has 14 residues. CDR1 is SGDLS and CDR2 is YYNGEE in the germline V gene. Trimming shortened V by 3 bases and J by 6 bases, and 13 bases separated the two germline ends. Here the CDR3 reads CASSGALVSNEQFF. The CDR3 coding sequence is TGTGCCAGCAGCGGGGCTCTGGTATCCAATGAGCAGTTCTTC.

The rearrangement joins TRBV6-6 to TRBJ1-5, with 11 nucleotides matching TRBD1. V lost 6 bases to trimming and J lost 6 bases; unmatched junction nucleotides: 7. The length of the CDR3 is 15 residues. The V gene's germline CDR1 is MNHNY and CDR2 SVGAGI (reference sequence). CDR3 in DNA: TGTGCCAGCAGGCTCGGGACAGGGGGTCGTCAGCCCCAGCATTTT. Translated, it gives CASRLGTGGRQPQHF.

This clone came up a few times. V usage is TRBV2 and J usage is TRBJ1-2; TRBD1 agrees at 10 bases. Germline CDR1 and CDR2: SNHLY and FYNNEI. After removal of 4 bases from V and 1 base from J, the junction contained 6 bases not matched to a gene. The CDR3 loop spans 16 amino acids. CDR3: CASSGGTGAVNYGYTF. The DNA for the CDR3 is TGTGCCAGCAGTGGGGGGACAGGGGCCGTTAACTATGGCTACACCTTC.

The rearrangement uses TRBV7-2 and TRBJ1-5, with D possibly TRBD1 on 5 matching bases. Germline-derived CDR1 and CDR2 are SGHTA and FQGNSA. This CDR3 region has 13 residues. V dropped 1 base and J dropped 7 bases, with 8 bases sitting between them. The CDR3 nucleotides read TGTGCCAGCAGCTTAGGGGGCAGGCAGCCCCAGCATTTT. This sequence encodes CASSLGGRQPQHF.

This clone was observed a few times. This rearrangement joins TRBV4-1 to TRBJ1-4; 9 positions agree with TRBD1. CDR3 length: 16 amino acids. The V segment lost 1 base and the J segment 8 bases; nucleotides outside the gene matches: 8. Per germline, CDR1 MGHRA and CDR2 YSYEKL. The CDR3 sequence is CASSQGGGTGSEKLFF. The CDR3 region has the DNA TGCGCCAGCAGCCAAGGAGGAGGGACAGGGTCAGAAAAACTGTTTTTT.

The chain uses TRBV29-1 and TRBJ2-3; TRBD2 might be the D (5 bases). The ends were cut back, 7 bases at V and 0 bases at J, with 11 bases in the middle. Germline CDR1 and CDR2: SQVTM and ANQGSEA. CDR3 length equals 13 residues. The CDR3 sequence is CSGGSVSTDTQYF. CDR3 nucleotides: TGCAGCGGCGGTAGCGTAAGCACAGATACGCAGTATTTT.

This clone has only one observation. The CDR3, as DNA: TGTGCCAGTAGTATAGCTAACGGGGTAGCCAAAAACATTCAGTACTTC. Residues: CASSIANGVAKNIQYF. The rearrangement links TRBV19 to TRBJ2-4, with TRBD2 as a possible D gene (5 bases). The CDR3 loop spans 16 amino acids. V was shortened by 1 base and J by 0 bases, with 10 bases between the two germline ends. CDR1 and CDR2 from the germline V gene are LNHDA and SQIVND (reference sequence).

The rearrangement uses TRBV6-1 and TRBJ1-2, with D unclear. V lost 7 bases to trimming and J lost 4 bases, with 7 bases between them. In germline, CDR1 is MNHNS, CDR2 SASEGT. The CDR3 covers 11 residues. The CDR3 sequence: CASTWAYGYTF. The CDR3 coding sequence is TGTGCCAGCACGTGGGCCTATGGCTACACCTTC.

V is TRBV27 and J is TRBJ1-2; D is undetermined. The CDR3 totals 8 residues. Germline V gene sequence: CDR1 MNHEY, CDR2 SMNVEV (reference sequence). Trimming left V 8 bases short and J 13 bases short, with 8 bases between. The CDR3 coding sequence is TGTGCCAGCCCAAGGAGCACCTTC. Amino acid sequence: CASPRSTF.

This clone was detected a few times. The chain links TRBV5-1 to TRBJ1-2; 7 nucleotides align to TRBD1. CDR1 is SGHRS, CDR2 YFSETQ, per germline. The junction had 7 bases not matched to a gene; V was cut back by 4 bases and J by 4 bases. This CDR3 comprises 14 residues. The CDR3 DNA reads TGCGCCAGCAGCCCGGAAGGGGGCGGCTATGGCTACACCTTC. The encoded protein is CASSPEGGGYGYTF.